This is a list of T cell receptor beta chains from one sample in a study of cytomegalovirus exposure and HLA in healthy donors. The table came from immunoSEQ multiplex PCR; TCRdb's copy has only in-frame clones and leaves some out. The repertoire has about 160,000 clones, about 79% of them found once; the top ten carry around 0.89%. The sequenced sample consisted of PBMCs. Receptor source: a woman in her forties or fifties in good health and CMV-seropositive. Each CDR3 is given with its conserved first and last residue. The D gene is left open where the match is weak. Clone size is shown for a subset of rows, as once, few, many or a class of expanded clone.

v_gene	j_gene	d_gene	abundance	len	CDR3aa	CDR3nt
TRBV6-5	TRBJ1-4	-	-	15	CASSYDDSLTRKLFF	TGTGCCAGCAGTTACGATGACAGCCTAACGCGAAAACTGTTTTTT
TRBV5-1	TRBJ1-1	-	-	14	CASSWGGPNTEAFF	TGCGCCAGCAGCTGGGGGGGACCTAACACTGAAGCTTTCTTT
TRBV7-8	TRBJ1-1	-	-	14	CASSLVGQGTEAFF	TGTGCCAGCAGCTTAGTGGGACAAGGCACTGAAGCTTTCTTT
TRBV18	TRBJ2-1	-	-	16	CASSPTDYSTYNEQFF	TGTGCCAGCTCACCTACGGACTACTCCACCTACAATGAGCAGTTCTTC
TRBV7-6	TRBJ2-7	TRBD1	-	15	CASSLDQGASYEQYF	TGTGCCAGCAGCTTAGACCAGGGGGCGAGCTACGAGCAGTACTTC
TRBV9	TRBJ1-4	TRBD1	-	15	CASSPSGTGVEKLFF	TGTGCCAGCAGCCCCTCCGGGACAGGGGTTGAAAAACTGTTTTTT
TRBV5-1	TRBJ2-3	-	-	13	CASAGAPTDTQYF	TGCGCCAGCGCGGGGGCCCCCACAGATACGCAGTATTTT
TRBV6-5	TRBJ2-7	TRBD2	few	14	CASSRDYPVSEQYF	TGTGCCAGTTCCCGGGACTATCCGGTCTCCGAGCAGTACTTC
TRBV2	TRBJ2-1	TRBD1	-	15	CASSDMGQGAYEQFF	TGTGCCAGCAGTGACATGGGACAGGGGGCATATGAGCAGTTCTTC
TRBV18	TRBJ2-1	TRBD2	-	17	CASSPLNPGLAGGEQFF	TGTGCCAGCTCACCCTTGAACCCGGGACTAGCGGGAGGTGAGCAGTTCTTC
TRBV28	TRBJ1-5	-	-	12	CASREASGPQHF	TGTGCCAGCCGGGAGGCGAGCGGGCCCCAGCATTTT
TRBV9	TRBJ1-1	-	-	14	CASSAQGFRTEAFF	TGTGCCAGCAGCGCTCAGGGTTTTCGGACTGAAGCTTTCTTT
TRBV27	TRBJ1-1	-	-	13	CASRQTENTEAFF	TGTGCCAGCAGACAGACAGAGAACACTGAAGCTTTCTTT
TRBV5-1	TRBJ2-3	TRBD2	-	16	CASSFVGTTSTDTQYF	TGCGCCAGCAGCTTCGTGGGGACTACTAGCACAGATACGCAGTATTTT
TRBV10-3	TRBJ2-7	TRBD1	-	16	CAIGSQGGQRTYEQYF	TGTGCCATCGGCTCCCAAGGGGGACAGCGGACCTACGAGCAGTACTTC
TRBV6-4	TRBJ2-3	-	medium-sized	14	CASSEGTSTDTQYF	TGTGCCAGCAGTGAAGGGACTAGCACAGATACGCAGTATTTT
TRBV5-5	TRBJ1-5	-	-	15	CASSLGGAPDQPQHF	TGTGCCAGCAGCTTGGGTGGGGCCCCCGATCAGCCCCAGCATTTT
TRBV19	TRBJ1-4	-	-	15	CASSRFQGTDEKLFF	TGTGCCAGTAGTCGATTCCAGGGGACGGATGAAAAACTGTTTTTT
TRBV9	TRBJ2-7	TRBD1	-	14	CASSVGSGGNEQYF	TGTGCCAGCAGCGTAGGTTCAGGGGGCAACGAGCAGTACTTC
TRBV27	TRBJ1-6	TRBD1	-	15	CASSLGQGAGSPLHF	TGTGCCAGCAGTCTGGGACAGGGGGCTGGTTCACCCCTCCACTTT
TRBV18	TRBJ2-3	-	once	14	CASSLGGNVDTQYF	TGTGCCAGCTCACTCGGCGGGAACGTAGATACGCAGTATTTT
TRBV7-8	TRBJ2-3	-	once	13	CASSLDFRSAQYF	TGTGCCAGCAGCTTAGACTTCCGCTCGGCGCAGTATTTT
TRBV7-6	TRBJ2-3	-	-	15	CASSPSHSSTDTQYF	TGTGCCAGCAGCCCCTCGCACTCTAGCACAGATACGCAGTATTTT
TRBV9	TRBJ2-3	-	-	15	CASSVDTLRTDTQYF	TGTGCCAGCAGCGTAGATACACTACGCACAGATACGCAGTATTTT
TRBV11-2	TRBJ1-1	-	few	15	CASSLLRGQGPEAFF	TGTGCCAGCAGCTTACTCAGGGGCCAGGGGCCTGAAGCTTTCTTT
TRBV7-9	TRBJ2-1	TRBD2	-	19	CASSPQPGLAGPSWNEQFF	TGTGCCAGCAGCCCCCAACCCGGACTAGCGGGACCCTCATGGAATGAGCAGTTCTTC
TRBV4-3	TRBJ2-1	TRBD1	-	15	CASSQGQGAYNEQFF	TGCGCCAGCAGCCAAGGACAGGGGGCTTACAATGAGCAGTTCTTC
TRBV6-5	TRBJ2-7	-	-	15	CASSYSGRSASEQYF	TGTGCCAGCAGTTACTCTGGGAGGAGCGCTAGCGAGCAGTACTTC
TRBV7-9	TRBJ2-3	TRBD1	-	15	CASSHGTASTDTQYF	TGTGCCAGCAGCCACGGGACAGCTAGCACAGATACGCAGTATTTT
TRBV28	TRBJ2-7	TRBD1	-	18	CASSYGVPGIGGFYEQYF	TGTGCCAGCAGTTATGGCGTTCCCGGGATAGGGGGCTTCTACGAGCAGTACTTC
TRBV5-8	TRBJ2-5	-	-	17	CASSLVHRGGRQETQYF	TGTGCCAGCAGCTTGGTTCACAGGGGAGGTCGGCAAGAGACCCAGTACTTC
TRBV7-2	TRBJ2-7	-	once	15	CASSLGRGPPYEQYF	TGTGCCAGCAGCTTAGGGCGGGGGCCCCCCTACGAGCAGTACTTC
TRBV10-1	TRBJ2-1	-	-	14	CASSRDWAGNEQFF	TGCGCCAGCAGCCGGGACTGGGCCGGCAATGAGCAGTTCTTC
TRBV5-4	TRBJ2-3	TRBD2	-	17	CASSRVGGSLSTDTQYF	TGTGCCAGCAGCAGGGTAGGCGGGAGCCTTAGCACAGATACGCAGTATTTT
TRBV6-4	TRBJ1-6	-	-	17	CARNKNREGLYNSPLHF	TGTGCCAGAAATAAAAACAGGGAAGGGTTATATAATTCACCCCTCCACTTT